The 24 T cell receptor beta chains listed next were all sequenced from one sample in a study of blood T cells in healthy people across ages. Through a sample-barcoded 5' primer and a J-beta primer mix, a second PCR was run for roughly 6 to 11 cycles. TCRdb analysed the 5' RACE reads with MiXCR anew, one entry per CDR3 protein. The sample has approximately 800,000 distinct CDR3 sequences; 35% to 40% are singletons. What was sequenced was blood. The source is a man aged 18 to 30 in good health.

CDR3 DNA: TGTGCCAGCGTACTAGCGGGGGAGTTCACAGATACGCAGTATTTT. Its protein product is CASVLAGEFTDTQYF. The V and J genes are TRBV5-4 and TRBJ2-3; TRBD2 matches 11 bases. The germline CDR1 and CDR2 sequences are SGHNT and YYREEE (reference sequence). This CDR3 is 15 amino acids long. J lost 2 bases, V lost 7 bases, and 6 bases had no gene match.

The chain carries TRBV10-3 and TRBJ2-7; a possible D gene is TRBD1 (5 bases). Germline V gives CDR1 ENHRY, CDR2 SYGVKD. The CDR3 covers 12 residues. Trimming cost V 2 bases and J 7 bases, with 9 bases left between them. The CDR3 protein is CAISEGAGEQYF. The CDR3 coding sequence is TGTGCCATCAGTGAGGGGGCTGGGGAGCAGTACTTC.

The rearrangement joins TRBV15 to TRBJ1-4, with a tentative D call TRBD1 (5 bases). Per the germline V gene, CDR1 is LNHNV and CDR2 is YYDKDF (reference sequence). V was pared by 0 bases and J by 0 bases, with 14 bases between. The CDR3 sequence is 18 residues long. The CDR3 DNA sequence: TGTGCCACCAGCAGAGATGGCAGGGTGGGTTCAACTAATGAAAAACTGTTTTTT. This sequence encodes CATSRDGRVGSTNEKLFF. The full variable domain, with the rest looked up from reference TRBV15 and TRBJ1-4, is DAMVIQNPRYQVTQFGKPVTLSCSQTLNHNVMYWYQQKSSQAPKLLFHYYDKDFNNEADTPDNFQSRRPNTSFCFLDIRSPGLGDTAMYLCATSRDGRVGSTNEKLFFGSGTQLSVL.

This clonotype appeared a few times. This rearrangement joins TRBV5-1 to TRBJ1-2; no reliable D call. Germline CDR1 is SGHRS and CDR2 is YFSETQ. CDR3 size: 14 residues. Trimming pared 4 bases from V and 4 bases from J, leaving 14 bases between. Here the CDR3 DNA reads TGCGCCAGCAGCCCCATTGGGTACCGCTATGGCTACACCTTC. The encoded protein is CASSPIGYRYGYTF.

The CDR3: CSASEWGGANVLTF. Written as DNA, the CDR3 is TGCAGTGCTAGCGAGTGGGGTGGGGCCAACGTCCTGACTTTC. V usage is TRBV20-1 and J usage is TRBJ2-6; D is undetermined. CDR1 and CDR2 from the germline V gene are DFQATT and SNEGSKA (reference sequence). This CDR3 is built from 14 residues. Trimming took off 3 bases at V and 3 bases at J, with 9 bases between the two ends.

The CDR3 loop is CASSQDLSDPTGTDTQYF. CDR3 nucleotide sequence: TGTGCCAGCAGCCAAGACTTATCGGACCCCACGGGAACAGATACGCAGTATTTT. The V and J genes are TRBV4-2 and TRBJ2-3; D perhaps matches TRBD2 (5 bases). The germline V and J ends were trimmed by 0 bases and 3 bases, with 19 bases remaining between them. Germline lookup yields CDR1 LGHNA and CDR2 YNFKEQ. CDR3 length equals 18 residues.

This chain joins TRBV18 and TRBJ1-2; 7 bases map to TRBD1. The CDR3 is made up of 15 amino acids. CDR1 is KGHSH and CDR2 is LQKENI in the germline V gene. V lost 4 bases and J lost 2; bases outside the gene matches: 7. The CDR3 loop is CASSLGTAKNYGYTF. The CDR3 region has the DNA TGTGCCAGCTCACTTGGGACAGCCAAAAACTATGGCTACACCTTC.

V gene TRBV12-3 or TRBV12-4 combines with J gene TRBJ1-6, with 10 positions matching TRBD1. V was pared by 4 bases and J by 3 bases, with 3 bases of the junction left unmatched. This CDR3 has 16 amino acids. The CDR3 is CASSSGTGVYNSPLHF. The CDR3 nucleotides read TGTGCCAGCAGTTCTGGGACAGGGGTCTATAATTCACCCCTCCACTTT.

V usage is TRBV15 and J usage is TRBJ2-4; 9 bases agree with TRBD1. The CDR3 consists of 16 residues. Trimming at V came to 1 base and at J to 2 bases, leaving 3 bases not matched to a gene. Germline loops: CDR1 LNHNV, CDR2 YYDKDF (reference sequence). The CDR3 nucleotides are TGTGCCACCAGCAGAGCCGGGACAGGGACCAAAAACATTCAGTACTTC. Its translation is CATSRAGTGTKNIQYF. The complete variable domain, with remaining parts taken from reference TRBV15 and TRBJ2-4, reads DAMVIQNPRYQVTQFGKPVTLSCSQTLNHNVMYWYQQKSSQAPKLLFHYYDKDFNNEADTPDNFQSRRPNTSFCFLDIRSPGLGDTAMYLCATSRAGTGTKNIQYFGAGTRLSVL.

The table lists this clonotype with a few counts. This chain links TRBV4-2 with TRBJ2-2, with TRBD1 identical over 7 bases. The V gene end was trimmed by 2 bases and the J gene end by 4 bases; junction bases not matched to a gene: 7. This CDR3 is built from 16 residues. The V gene's germline CDR1 is LGHNA and CDR2 YNFKEQ. CDR3 loop: CASSQQSGGGTGELFF. The CDR3 DNA reads TGTGCCAGCAGCCAACAGTCAGGGGGTGGCACCGGGGAGCTGTTTTTT.

In this sample, this clonotype turned up a few times. The rearrangement joins TRBV20-1 to TRBJ1-6, with TRBD1 as a possible D gene (5 bases). The V gene's germline CDR1 is DFQATT and CDR2 SNEGSKA (reference sequence). Trimming pared 2 bases from V and 8 bases from J, leaving 13 bases between. The CDR3 totals 14 residues. The CDR3 loop is CSARYGAAYSPLHF. CDR3 nucleotides: TGCAGTGCTAGATATGGGGCAGCATATTCACCCCTCCACTTT.

The chain links TRBV7-9 to TRBJ2-4; 10 nucleotides align to TRBD2. V dropped 2 bases and J dropped 0; count of bases not matched to a gene: 4. This CDR3 spans 17 amino acids. In germline, CDR1 is SEHNR, CDR2 FQNEAQ (reference sequence). The CDR3 DNA reads TGTGCCAGCAGCTTATCTCTAGCGGGGGCAGCCAAAAACATTCAGTACTTC. This codes for CASSLSLAGAAKNIQYF.

This clonotype has only a few counts. The V gene is TRBV12-3 or TRBV12-4, the J gene TRBJ1-1; possible D gene TRBD1, 5 bases. CDR3 length: 15 residues. The germline V and J ends were trimmed by 1 base and 3 bases, with 12 bases remaining between them. CDR3 nucleotides: TGTGCCAGCAGTTTAGGGGGCCCCCCGGACACTGAAGCTTTCTTT. It encodes CASSLGGPPDTEAFF.

The V gene is TRBV7-2, the J gene TRBJ2-3; either TRBD1 or TRBD2 may supply D (5 bases each). CDR1 and CDR2 from the germline V gene are SGHTA and FQGNSA. Trimming removed 1 base at V and 5 bases at J, with 16 bases between. There are 16 residues in the CDR3. In DNA form, the CDR3 reads TGTGCCAGCAGCTTAGTGGGGACCCTGTCGGAAGATACGCAGTATTTT. It encodes CASSLVGTLSEDTQYF.

On this clonotype: A clone one base away is much larger, so this may be a read error. The chain employs TRBV4-3 and TRBJ2-7, with D hard to call. There are 16 residues in the CDR3. Germline V gene lookup returns CDR1 LGHNA and CDR2 YSLEER. V lost 0 bases and J 4 bases, leaving 16 bases between the germline ends. The CDR3 protein is CASSQDFSGLVYEQYF. The CDR3 DNA reads as TGCGCCAGCAGCCAAGATTTTTCCGGGTTAGTGTACGAGCAGTACTTC.

A note on this clonotype: Just one base apart from a much larger clone, this may be a read error. CDR3: CSARDVRTLGGNTF. The CDR3 DNA reads TGCAGTGCTAGAGATGTACGGACCCTCGGCGGCAACACCTTC. The V gene is TRBV20-1, the J gene TRBJ1-2; D is undetermined. V lost 0 bases and J 12 bases, leaving 20 bases between the germline ends. Per the germline V gene, CDR1 is DFQATT and CDR2 is SNEGSKA (reference sequence). This CDR3 comprises 14 residues.

This clonotype has a count of ten or more. The J gene is TRBJ2-7, the V gene TRBV20-1; perhaps TRBD1 as D (6 bases). Germline lookup yields CDR1 DFQATT and CDR2 SNEGSKA (reference sequence). Trimming shortened V by 2 bases and J by 3 bases, and 14 bases separated the two germline ends. This CDR3 is built from 14 residues. The CDR3 protein is CSARIQGELYEQYF. DNA for the CDR3: TGCAGTGCTAGAATACAGGGTGAGCTCTACGAGCAGTACTTC.

The chain combines TRBV7-9 with TRBJ1-1; the D gene is possibly TRBD1 (5 bases). V gave up 5 bases and J gave up 0 bases, with 7 bases separating them. Germline V gene sequence: CDR1 SEHNR, CDR2 FQNEAQ (reference sequence). The CDR3 loop spans 13 amino acids. CDR3 region: CASSQTVNTEAFF. The CDR3 DNA sequence: TGTGCCAGCAGCCAGACAGTGAACACTGAAGCTTTCTTT.

This clonotype has just a few counts. The chain combines TRBV12-3 or TRBV12-4 with TRBJ2-4, with D possibly TRBD2 on 5 matching bases. V was cut by 5 bases and J by 13 bases, with 21 bases left in between. The CDR3 is 14 amino acids. CDR3 sequence: CASSVDGIRDEQYF. CDR3 DNA: TGTGCCAGCAGTGTCGACGGGATTCGGGATGAGCAGTACTTC.

The sample holds a few counts of this clonotype. V usage is TRBV5-1 and J usage is TRBJ1-2; D remains unclear. Trimming pared 3 bases from V and 2 bases from J, leaving 14 bases between. Per the germline V gene, CDR1 is SGHRS and CDR2 is YFSETQ. There are 15 residues in the CDR3. CDR3 nucleotide sequence: TGCGCCAGCAGCTCGTCGCCCCCGCGGAACTATGGCTACACCTTC. Translated: CASSSSPPRNYGYTF. Full variable domain (rest looked up from reference TRBV5-1 and TRBJ1-2): KAGVTQTPRYLIKTRGQQVTLSCSPISGHRSVSWYQQTPGQGLQFLFEYFSETQRNKGNFPGRFSGRQFSNSRSEMNVSTLELGDSALYLCASSSSPPRNYGYTFGSGTRLTVV.

In nucleotides, the CDR3 is TGTGCCAGCACCCCTGAGGGCAGGTTCCGCACAGATACGCAGTATTTT. This gives the protein CASTPEGRFRTDTQYF. The chain recombines TRBV7-2 with TRBJ2-3, with D tentatively TRBD2 (5 bases). There are 16 residues in the CDR3. V lost 7 bases and J 1 base, leaving 18 bases between the germline ends. Germline CDR1 SGHTA, CDR2 FQGNSA.

In nucleotides, the CDR3 is TGCGCCAGCAGCTTGGAGGGAGGAAGCTCCTACAATGAGCAGTACTTC. It translates to CASSLEGGSSYNEQYF. The chain carries TRBV5-1 and TRBJ2-1, with D perhaps matching TRBD2 (6 bases). The DNA matches TRBJ2-7 better at its end, which makes the J call doubtful. The CDR3 length is 16 residues. CDR1 SGHRS and CDR2 YFSETQ come from the germline V gene.

The DNA for the CDR3 is TGTGCCAGCAGCGGTCAGCTAGATTCACCCCTCCACTTT. It specifies CASSGQLDSPLHF. The chain combines TRBV9 with TRBJ1-6; no definite D call. Trimming removed 3 bases at V and 8 bases at J, with 9 bases between. The CDR3 length is 13 residues. Germline V gives CDR1 SGDLS, CDR2 YYNGEE.

V and J are TRBV5-6 and TRBJ2-1, with TRBD2 identical over 8 bases. In germline, CDR1 is SGHDT, CDR2 YYEEEE. This CDR3 is 15 amino acids long. V gave up 5 bases and J gave up 9 bases; unmatched junction bases: 13. The chain's CDR3 is CASRIGGVGSGEQFF. As DNA, the CDR3 is TGTGCCAGCAGAATCGGGGGGGTGGGAAGTGGTGAGCAGTTCTTC.